This T cell receptor (beta chain) was retrieved from a study of shared clonotypes between healthy human individuals. An assay was performed, and its level was deep. Genomic DNA from each subset was divided evenly over several immunoSEQ plates. TCRdb's copy holds only in-frame clones and misses some; the assay was immunoSEQ multiplex PCR. The sample has 2,100,000 or so clones, 95% seen once. About this clone itself: Its antigen remains unidentified.

Germline values: CDR1 SGHRS, CDR2 YFSETQ. This CDR3 comprises 14 residues. V lost 3 bases and J 0 bases, leaving 6 bases between the germline ends. Study outcomes and limitations: A generally larger estimated richness was seen in naive subsets than in memory subsets. Among non-shared clonotypes, generation probabilities were lower than among those shared by all four donors.

The TCR originated in a man younger than 35 in good health. The specimen was naive CD4+ T cells sorted from blood. Subset defined: CD45RA+ positively selected. This chain uses TRBV5-1 with TRBJ2-2, with D unresolved. CDR3 protein: CASSSRPNTGELFF. As DNA, the CDR3 is TGCGCCAGCAGCTCACGGCCGAACACCGGGGAGCTGTTTTTT.